These 28 T cell receptor beta chains share one sample of origin, sequenced in a study of T cell repertoires in cytomegalovirus infection. TCRdb independently ran MiXCR on the reads; one entry per CDR3 protein. Here the sample spans about 600,000 distinct CDR3 sequences, approximately 24% being singletons. Sequenced material: CD8+ T cells from PBMCs. The receptor source for this set is a human donor in good health (CMV status not recorded). Some clones in this sample may be carry-over from other donors' samples.

The V and J genes are TRBV14 and TRBJ2-7, with TRBD1 as a possible D gene (5 bases). The V end lost 2 bases, the J end lost 3 bases, and 11 bases lay between the germline ends. Germline V gene lookup returns CDR1 SGHDN and CDR2 FVKESK. The CDR3 has 14 residues. The CDR3 loop reads CASSQWGSHYEQYF. CDR3 nucleotides: TGTGCCAGCAGCCAATGGGGCAGCCACTACGAGCAGTACTTC.

This clonotype was observed once. The chain carries TRBV5-6 and TRBJ2-2; 9 nucleotides match TRBD1. This CDR3 contains 15 residues. V shed 3 bases, J shed 3 bases, and the junction held 3 bases outside the gene matches. From germline, CDR1 is SGHDT and CDR2 YYEEEE. The CDR3 DNA reads TGTGCCAGCAGCTGGTGGACAGGGGACACCGGGGAGCTGTTTTTT. Amino acids: CASSWWTGDTGELFF. The full variable domain, its missing parts supplied by reference TRBV5-6 and TRBJ2-2, is DAGVTQSPTHLIKTRGQQVTLRCSPKSGHDTVSWYQQALGQGPQFIFQYYEEEERQRGNFPDRFSGHQFPNYSSELNVNALLLGDSALYLCASSWWTGDTGELFFGEGSRLTVL.

This clonotype was seen a few times. The V gene is TRBV10-3, the J gene TRBJ1-1, with unresolved D. Trimming removed 6 bases at V and 0 bases at J, with 11 bases between. Germline CDR1 reads ENHRY; CDR2 reads SYGVKD. This CDR3 is 14 amino acids long. CDR3 region: CAIRNGQLNTEAFF. CDR3 sequence (DNA): TGTGCCATCAGGAACGGCCAGCTGAACACTGAAGCTTTCTTT.

The rearrangement joins TRBV2 to TRBJ2-1; the D gene could be TRBD1 or TRBD2 (5 bases each). The germline CDR1 and CDR2 sequences are SNHLY and FYNNEI. Trimming shortened V by 6 bases and J by 0 bases, and 12 bases separated the two germline ends. The CDR3 is 15 amino acids. In DNA, the CDR3 is TGTGCCAGCAGCCCAGGGAGACCCTCCTACAATGAGCAGTTCTTC. Translated, it gives CASSPGRPSYNEQFF.

V and J are TRBV14 and TRBJ2-5; D assignment may be TRBD1 or TRBD2 (5 bases each). In germline, CDR1 is SGHDN, CDR2 FVKESK. The CDR3 is 14 amino acids. V was pared by 2 bases and J by 5 bases, with 12 bases between. The CDR3 DNA is TGTGCCAGCAGCCAATGGAGAGGGGCCGAGACCCAGTACTTC. This encodes CASSQWRGAETQYF. The complete variable domain, with remaining parts taken from reference TRBV14 and TRBJ2-5, reads EAGVTQFPSHSVIEKGQTVTLRCDPISGHDNLYWYRRVMGKEIKFLLHFVKESKQDESGMPNNRFLAERTGGTYSTLKVQPAELEDSGVYFCASSQWRGAETQYFGPGTRLLVL.

For this clonotype: A much larger clone differs by one base, so this may be a read error. The chain has TRBV7-6 and TRBJ1-1, with D uncertain. This CDR3 has 12 amino acids. The V gene's germline CDR1 is SGHVS and CDR2 FNYEAQ. V was trimmed by 4 bases and J by 8 bases, leaving 11 bases between them. The CDR3 DNA follows: TGTGCCAGCAGCTCGACCCACTGGGAAGCTTTCTTT. This codes for CASSSTHWEAFF. Looking up the rest from reference TRBV7-6 and TRBJ1-1 gives the full variable domain: GAGVSQSPRYKVTKRGQDVALRCDPISGHVSLYWYRQALGQGPEFLTYFNYEAQQDKSGLPNDRFSAERPEGSISTLTIQRTEQRDSAMYRCASSSTHWEAFFGQGTRLTVV.

Worth noting for this clonotype: A much more abundant neighbour one base away suggests this may be a read error. The J gene is TRBJ2-1, the V gene TRBV7-6, with D perhaps matching TRBD2 (5 bases). Germline V CDR1 and CDR2: SGHVS, FNYEAQ. This CDR3 is built from 15 residues. The CDR3 DNA reads as TGTGCCAACAGCTTAATCGCTAGCATCGGAAATGAGCAGTTCTTC. Its protein product is CANSLIASIGNEQFF.

This clonotype has a count of ten or more. V and J are TRBV11-3 and TRBJ2-3; TRBD2 matches at 14 bases. The CDR3 spans 19 residues. Germline CDR1 and CDR2: SGHNT and YENEEA. J lost 0 bases, V lost 5 bases, and 10 bases had no gene match. The CDR3 is CASSRPRTSGGSSTDTQYF. CDR3 coding DNA: TGTGCCAGCAGCCGCCCTCGGACTAGCGGGGGGAGTAGCACAGATACGCAGTATTTT.

This clonotype came up a few times. This chain connects TRBV6-4 to TRBJ2-7; D is uncertain. The germline gives CDR1 MRHNA, CDR2 SNTAGT. The V and J ends lost 0 bases and 7 bases respectively, with 7 bases between them. The CDR3 loop spans 12 amino acids. For the CDR3, the DNA is TGTGCCAGCAGTGACTCGACCGGAGAGCAGTACTTC. Translated, it gives CASSDSTGEQYF.

This clonotype was seen just once. V and J are TRBV7-2 and TRBJ2-1; 9 nucleotides line up with TRBD2. V gave up 1 base and J gave up 7 bases; unmatched junction bases: 8. The germline CDR1 and CDR2 sequences are SGHTA and FQGNSA. CDR3 length: 16 residues. The CDR3 loop is CASSLEMAGGRNEQFF. The CDR3 DNA follows: TGTGCCAGCAGCTTAGAGATGGCGGGGGGGCGAAATGAGCAGTTCTTC.

V and J are TRBV2 and TRBJ1-4; D gene unclear. With 6 bases removed from V and 5 bases from J, the gap between germline ends came to 22 bases. Germline V gene sequence: CDR1 SNHLY, CDR2 FYNNEI. The CDR3 is 17 amino acids. The CDR3 loop is CASSTLLGAASNEKLFF. The DNA of the CDR3 is TGTGCCAGCAGCACTTTACTGGGAGCGGCGTCCAATGAAAAACTGTTTTTT.

The rearrangement uses TRBV6-2 or TRBV6-3 and TRBJ2-2; D call uncertain. The CDR3 loop spans 10 amino acids. Germline values: CDR1 MNHEY, CDR2 SVGEGT. V lost 10 bases, J lost 7 bases, and 7 bases lay in between. CDR3 in DNA: TGTGCCACTTCGAGCGGGGAGCTGTTTTTT. It codes for CATSSGELFF.

In its sample, this clonotype was seen many times. This CDR3 is CASSLSRVTDTQYF. The CDR3 DNA is TGTGCCAGCAGCTTAAGTAGGGTCACAGATACGCAGTATTTT. This chain connects TRBV7-8 to TRBJ2-3; D is ambiguous. Germline V gives CDR1 SGHVS, CDR2 FQNEAQ. Trimming took off 2 bases at V and 2 bases at J, with 8 bases between the two ends. The CDR3 sequence is 14 residues long.

This chain connects TRBV7-9 to TRBJ2-4; D is possibly TRBD1 (6 bases). Trimming took off 4 bases at V and 9 bases at J, with 13 bases between the two ends. CDR1 is SEHNR, CDR2 FQNEAQ, per germline (reference sequence). The CDR3 is 13 residues long. The CDR3 coding sequence is TGTGCCAGCAGCTCACACAGGGATACCATTCAGTACTTC. This encodes CASSSHRDTIQYF.

CDR3 loop: CASSTRGPSRGYTF. In DNA form, the CDR3 reads TGTGCCAGCAGCACAAGAGGACCTTCCCGTGGCTACACCTTC. The chain carries TRBV5-6 and TRBJ1-2; D not certain. CDR1 is SGHDT, CDR2 YYEEEE, per germline. Between the trimmed V and J ends, which lost 4 bases and 7 bases, there was a span of 17 bases. The CDR3 covers 14 residues. Based on the CDR3 plus reference TRBV5-6 and TRBJ1-2, the full variable domain is DAGVTQSPTHLIKTRGQQVTLRCSPKSGHDTVSWYQQALGQGPQFIFQYYEEEERQRGNFPDRFSGHQFPNYSSELNVNALLLGDSALYLCASSTRGPSRGYTFGSGTRLTVV.

This clonotype was counted a few times. The DNA is omitted, as the CDR3 cannot be located on it reliably, and the CDR3 follows TCRdb's listing. The chain joins TRBV6-1 to TRBJ1-1; no DNA check was done on the table's D call, TRBD1. The CDR3 extends over 15 residues, inclusive of both ends. Germline assignment: CDR1 MNHNS and CDR2 SASEGT. This chain's CDR3 is CASSDFRGRKTEAFF.

This clonotype was detected many times. The chain recombines TRBV7-2 with TRBJ2-1; TRBD1 aligns across 9 bases. CDR3 length equals 13 residues. J gave up 10 bases and V 5 bases, and 6 bases lay outside the gene matches. The V gene's germline CDR1 is SGHTA and CDR2 FQGNSA. CDR3 in amino acids: CASSPPGQGEQFF. In DNA, the CDR3 is TGTGCCAGCAGCCCACCGGGACAGGGAGAGCAGTTCTTC.

This clonotype was detected only a few times. The gene calls are TRBV19 and TRBJ2-1; either TRBD1 or TRBD2 may fit D (6 bases each). CDR1 and CDR2 from the germline V gene are LNHDA and SQIVND (reference sequence). The CDR3 consists of 18 residues. The V gene lost 7 bases and the J gene lost 2 bases, with 24 bases spanning the gap. CDR3 DNA sequence: TGTGCCAGTAAGGTCGCAGGGGCCCCGGGACTGGCCTACAATGAGCAGTTCTTC. As protein: CASKVAGAPGLAYNEQFF.

The count of this clonotype is one. The chain uses TRBV28 and TRBJ1-5; a possible D gene is TRBD1 (5 bases). Germline V gene lookup returns CDR1 MDHEN and CDR2 SYDVKM. This CDR3 spans 13 amino acids. V gave up 5 bases and J gave up 6 bases, with 11 bases separating them. For the CDR3, the DNA is TGTGCCAGCAGTACCAGGGTTACTCAGCCCCAGCATTTT. Residues: CASSTRVTQPQHF.

The chain links TRBV25-1 to TRBJ1-2; no definite D call. V was clipped by 5 bases and J by 8 bases, with 12 bases between them. The germline V gene encodes CDR1 MGHDK and CDR2 SYGVNS. This CDR3 comprises 12 residues. CDR3 nucleotides: TGTGCCAGCAGTTACGGGCCTAGCGGCTACACCTTC. This translates into CASSYGPSGYTF.

In this sample, this clonotype turned up many times. This chain joins TRBV12-3 or TRBV12-4 and TRBJ2-1, with a weak D call TRBD2 (6 bases). The CDR3 runs to 17 residues. V lost 5 bases and J 5 bases, leaving 22 bases between the germline ends. CDR3 bases: TGTGCCAGCAGTCCAAGGATTCGGCGGGGAGCTGACAATGAGCAGTTCTTC. This sequence encodes CASSPRIRRGADNEQFF.

J is TRBJ1-5 and V is TRBV14, with D hard to call. Trimming took 1 base from V and 11 from J, leaving 9 bases between them. This CDR3 has 12 amino acids. Germline-derived CDR1 and CDR2 are SGHDN and FVKESK. The DNA for the CDR3 is TGTGCCAGCAGCCAAGCAGAGAAGGCCCAGCATTTT. Protein product: CASSQAEKAQHF.

CDR3 DNA: TGTGCCAGCAGCGTTCAGAGTAGCAATCAGCCCCAGCATTTT. Amino acids: CASSVQSSNQPQHF. The chain couples TRBV7-6 to TRBJ1-5, with D unclear. The CDR3 runs to 14 residues. V was pared by 5 bases and J by 0 bases, with 8 bases between. Looked up from germline, CDR1 is SGHVS and CDR2 is FNYEAQ.

This clonotype has ten or more counts. V and J are TRBV7-2 and TRBJ1-1; TRBD1 is a possible D gene (6 bases). The CDR3 loop spans 14 amino acids. V lost 5 bases and J lost 1, with 11 bases in between. Germline values: CDR1 SGHTA, CDR2 FQGNSA. Here the CDR3 reads CASSVPTGNTEAFF. CDR3 in DNA: TGTGCCAGCAGCGTACCGACAGGGAACACTGAAGCTTTCTTT.

This clonotype has a count of ten or more. Here the CDR3 DNA reads TGTGCCAGCAGCTTAGATTTAGACTTCTCCAATGAGCAGTTCTTC. Amino acid sequence: CASSLDLDFSNEQFF. The chain links TRBV7-6 to TRBJ2-1, with D hard to call. V lost 1 base and J lost 6, with 13 bases in between. Germline V gene data show CDR1 as SGHVS and CDR2 as FNYEAQ. The CDR3 is 15 amino acids.

This clonotype was recorded many times. J is TRBJ2-3 and V is TRBV7-6, with 10 nucleotides matching TRBD2. Germline assignment: CDR1 SGHVS and CDR2 FNYEAQ. The CDR3 totals 18 residues. With V trimmed by 5 bases and J by 0 bases, 11 bases remained unmatched. The CDR3 nucleotides read TGTGCCAGCAGCCCGGGATCGGCTAGCGGGGGTAGCACAGATACGCAGTATTTT. This sequence encodes CASSPGSASGGSTDTQYF. Variable domain in full (rest from reference TRBV7-6 and TRBJ2-3): GAGVSQSPRYKVTKRGQDVALRCDPISGHVSLYWYRQALGQGPEFLTYFNYEAQQDKSGLPNDRFSAERPEGSISTLTIQRTEQRDSAMYRCASSPGSASGGSTDTQYFGPGTRLTVL.

This clonotype was detected only a few times. This chain links TRBV10-3 with TRBJ2-2, with D possibly TRBD1 on 5 matching bases. The CDR3 has 17 residues. CDR1 and CDR2 (germline): ENHRY, SYGVKD. V lost 0 bases, J lost 2 bases, and 13 bases lay in between. CDR3 coding DNA: TGTGCCATCAGTGAGTCTAAAAGGGGCCTCAACACCGGGGAGCTGTTTTTT. It is translated as CAISESKRGLNTGELFF.

Points on this clonotype: A much larger clonotype is one base distant, so this may be a read error. J is TRBJ2-2 and V is TRBV7-6; D not certain. CDR3 size: 12 residues. Germline V gene sequence: CDR1 SGHVS, CDR2 FNYEAQ. V was trimmed by 0 bases and J by 7 bases, leaving 3 bases between them. The CDR3 DNA follows: TGTGCCAGCAGCTTAGCGGTCGGGGAGCTGTTTTTT. It codes for CASSLAVGELFF.